Shown below are 21 T cell receptor beta chains from a single sample sequenced in a study of cytomegalovirus exposure and HLA in healthy donors. Amplification used 60 Vbeta primers and 13 Jbeta primers. Produced via immunoSEQ multiplex PCR; TCRdb's table is partial and in-frame only. The repertoire holds approximately 120,000 clones, about 83% seen once, with roughly 3.5% in the top ten. Source material: PBMCs. The receptors here all came from a woman in her forties in good health and CMV-seropositive.

The rearrangement links TRBV7-3 to TRBJ2-1, with 11 bases lining up with TRBD2. V lost 5 bases and J lost 4; bases outside the gene matches: 10. The CDR3 is made up of 17 amino acids. Germline CDR1 and CDR2: SGHTA and FQGTGA. The CDR3 region has the DNA TGTGCCAGCAGCCAACAGCCGACTAGCGGGATTTACAATGAGCAGTTCTTC. Translation gives CASSQQPTSGIYNEQFF.

This clone was observed a single time. V gene TRBV7-3 combines with J gene TRBJ1-1; possible D gene TRBD1, 5 bases. Germline CDR1 reads SGHTA; CDR2 reads FQGTGA. The CDR3 consists of 13 residues. Trimming pared 0 bases from V and 8 bases from J, leaving 10 bases between. As DNA, the CDR3 is TGTGCCAGCAGCTTAACCGACAGCTCGGAAGCTTTCTTT. It yields the protein CASSLTDSSEAFF.

This clone occurred once. The chain is built from TRBV5-1 and TRBJ2-3; 8 bases match TRBD2. The trim removed 5 bases at V and 5 bases at J, leaving 16 bases unmatched. Germline assignment: CDR1 SGHRS and CDR2 YFSETQ. The CDR3 extends over 17 amino acids. CDR3 region: CASRAGGPESYGDTQYF. The CDR3 bases are TGCGCCAGCAGGGCGGGAGGTCCAGAGTCCTATGGAGATACGCAGTATTTT.

This chain links TRBV2 with TRBJ2-1; D perhaps matches TRBD1 (6 bases). The germline V and J ends were trimmed by 6 bases and 3 bases, with 18 bases remaining between them. Germline V gene data show CDR1 as SNHLY and CDR2 as FYNNEI. This CDR3 region has 16 residues. The CDR3, as DNA: TGTGCCAGCAGCCATGAGAGCAGGGGCGTCTACAATGAGCAGTTCTTC. Translating gives CASSHESRGVYNEQFF.

This chain uses TRBV5-6 with TRBJ2-7, with 9 nucleotides matching TRBD1. Per germline, CDR1 SGHDT and CDR2 YYEEEE. This CDR3 has 15 amino acids. Germline trimming cut 1 base from V and 5 bases from J; bases unmatched to any gene: 7. CDR3 residues: CASSLMGTGWDEQYF. In nucleotides, the CDR3 is TGTGCCAGCAGCTTGATGGGGACAGGGTGGGACGAGCAGTACTTC.

The CDR3 protein is CASSLGQGRPSSEAFF. The CDR3 nucleotides are TGCGCCAGCAGCTTAGGGCAGGGAAGGCCAAGCTCTGAAGCTTTCTTT. The J gene is TRBJ1-1, the V gene TRBV5-1; a weak D match, TRBD1 (5 bases). Between the trimmed V and J ends, which lost 2 bases and 6 bases, there was a span of 20 bases. Germline CDR1 reads SGHRS; CDR2 reads YFSETQ. This CDR3 comprises 16 residues.

The V gene is TRBV30, the J gene TRBJ2-5, with D possibly matching TRBD2 (6 bases). Germline V lookup: CDR1 GTSNPN, CDR2 SVGIG (reference sequence). The CDR3 length is 15 residues. V lost 2 bases, J lost 4 bases, and 17 bases lay in between. As DNA, the CDR3 is TGTGCCTGGAGTACTCTCGGCGGGGTGATAGAGACCCAGTACTTC. As protein: CAWSTLGGVIETQYF.

This clone was seen only once. The rearrangement links TRBV19 to TRBJ1-5, with TRBD1 matching over 10 bases. V lost 9 bases to trimming and J lost 5 bases; unmatched junction nucleotides: 10. The CDR3 length is 15 residues. The V gene's germline CDR1 is LNHDA and CDR2 SQIVND (reference sequence). The CDR3: CASNPPGQGYQPQHF. CDR3 DNA: TGTGCCAGCAATCCTCCGGGACAGGGGTATCAGCCCCAGCATTTT.

The chain has TRBV7-2 and TRBJ2-7; D may be TRBD2 (6 bases). Between the trimmed V and J ends, which lost 5 bases and 2 bases, there was a span of 13 bases. Germline-derived CDR1 and CDR2 are SGHTA and FQGNSA. This CDR3 comprises 14 residues. CDR3 bases: TGTGCCAGCAGCCCCATACAGCGGGCCTACGAGCAGTACTTC. This sequence encodes CASSPIQRAYEQYF.

The chain carries TRBV28 and TRBJ1-2; D not certain. Germline V gene data show CDR1 as MDHEN and CDR2 as SYDVKM. The V and J ends lost 7 bases and 5 bases respectively, with 17 bases between them. The CDR3 loop spans 14 amino acids. CDR3 amino acids: CASTNGKPAYGYTF. CDR3 DNA: TGTGCCAGCACCAACGGGAAACCGGCTTATGGCTACACCTTC.

The chain recombines TRBV27 with TRBJ2-1, with 7 bases fitting TRBD1. The CDR3 is 13 residues long. V lost 3 bases, J lost 8 bases, and 4 bases stayed unmatched. The germline V gene encodes CDR1 MNHEY and CDR2 SMNVEV (reference sequence). In DNA form, the CDR3 reads TGTGCCAGCAGTTTGAACAGGGGATATGAGCAGTTCTTC. Its protein is CASSLNRGYEQFF.

This clone has just one count. The chain couples TRBV10-2 to TRBJ2-3; possibly TRBD2 for D (6 bases). Germline-derived CDR1 and CDR2 are WSHSY and SAAADI. V lost 10 bases and J 9 bases, leaving 26 bases between the germline ends. This CDR3 has 15 residues. The CDR3 DNA sequence: TGCGCCACTCACGAAGGGACTTCCGAGTTGGGCACGCAGTATTTT. It yields the protein CATHEGTSELGTQYF.

The rearrangement uses TRBV5-1 and TRBJ2-1, with D possibly matching TRBD2 (6 bases). Germline V gives CDR1 SGHRS, CDR2 YFSETQ. The CDR3 extends over 13 amino acids. Trimming stripped 2 bases from V and 6 bases from J, with 9 bases between. DNA of the CDR3: TGCGCCAGCAGCTTCGGAGGGGTCAATGAGCAGTTCTTC. This sequence encodes CASSFGGVNEQFF.

The rearrangement joins TRBV9 to TRBJ2-5; possible D gene TRBD1, 6 bases. V dropped 4 bases and J dropped 4 bases, with 17 bases sitting between them. Germline loops: CDR1 SGDLS, CDR2 YYNGEE. The CDR3 is 15 amino acids. The CDR3 DNA sequence: TGTGCCAGCAGCTTCACGACAGGCCGGGGAGAGACCCAGTACTTC. It specifies CASSFTTGRGETQYF.

The genes are TRBV23-1 and TRBJ2-3, with TRBD2 as a possible D gene (5 bases). TRBV23-1 is placed among ORFs of uncertain function. V dropped 8 bases and J dropped 1 base, with 19 bases sitting between them. There are 16 residues in the CDR3. The CDR3 sequence: CASEGPEPTRTDTQYF. The CDR3 nucleotides read TGCGCCAGCGAGGGCCCTGAGCCGACACGCACAGATACGCAGTATTTT.

This chain joins TRBV11-2 and TRBJ2-7; D unresolved. Trimming took 3 bases from V and 0 from J, leaving 9 bases between them. In germline, CDR1 is SGHAT, CDR2 FQNNGV. The CDR3 contains 14 residues. CDR3 sequence (DNA): TGTGCCAGCAGCTTGGTACAGAGCTCCTACGAGCAGTACTTC. It translates to CASSLVQSSYEQYF.

The CDR3 nucleotides read TGCGCCAGCAGCTTGGATGCAGGGGTTGAAAAACTGTTTTTT. Translating it yields CASSLDAGVEKLFF. This chain uses TRBV5-1 with TRBJ1-4; possibly TRBD1 for D (6 bases). Germline CDR1 is SGHRS and CDR2 is YFSETQ. The germline V and J ends were trimmed by 0 bases and 7 bases, with 10 bases remaining between them. CDR3 length: 14 amino acids.

This clone was detected only once. The chain uses TRBV6-1 and TRBJ2-1; TRBD2 might be the D (5 bases). In germline, CDR1 is MNHNS, CDR2 SASEGT. CDR3 length: 14 amino acids. V was trimmed by 6 bases and J by 4 bases, leaving 13 bases between them. CDR3 bases: TGTGCCAGCAGATCCGGGATCCAGTACAATGAGCAGTTCTTC. It codes for CASRSGIQYNEQFF.

The chain links TRBV2 to TRBJ1-1, with D unresolved. This CDR3 region has 13 residues. Trimming pared 2 bases from V and 1 base from J, leaving 5 bases between. CDR1 is SNHLY and CDR2 is FYNNEI in the germline V gene. The chain's CDR3 is CASSESGNTEAFF. The CDR3 bases are TGTGCCAGCAGTGAATCGGGGAACACTGAAGCTTTCTTT.

The rearrangement links TRBV5-1 to TRBJ2-7; D is ambiguous. The CDR3 contains 13 residues. Germline CDR1 and CDR2: SGHRS and YFSETQ. V lost 0 bases to trimming and J lost 3 bases, with 7 bases between them. The CDR3 reads CASSLAPGYEQYF. CDR3 DNA sequence: TGCGCCAGCAGCTTGGCCCCGGGCTACGAGCAGTACTTC.

V and J are TRBV7-9 and TRBJ1-5; no clear D gene. CDR1 is SEHNR and CDR2 is FQNEAQ in the germline V gene (reference sequence). The ends were cut back, 7 bases at V and 6 bases at J, with 25 bases in the middle. This CDR3 has 17 amino acids. CDR3 region: CASNERNRVHQPQPQHF. The CDR3 nucleotides are TGTGCCAGCAACGAAAGAAACCGGGTCCATCAGCCTCAGCCCCAGCATTTT.